This TCR beta chain derives from a study of cytomegalovirus exposure and HLA in healthy donors. Vbeta (60) and Jbeta (13) primers were used in the PCR. Produced via immunoSEQ multiplex PCR; TCRdb's table is partial and in-frame only. The data contain roughly 180,000 clones, around 80% of them singletons. There are a few counts of this clone. V was pared by 2 bases and J by 7 bases, with 2 bases of the junction left unmatched. From germline, CDR1 is MNHEY and CDR2 SVGAGI. CDR3 size: 14 residues. The chain couples TRBV6-5 to TRBJ2-1; 10 nucleotides agree with TRBD2. Material for sequencing was PBMCs. The source of this sequence is a woman aged 60-75 years in good health and CMV-seropositive. The CDR3 DNA reads as TGTGCCAGCAGTTACAAGCGGGAGGGGAATGAGCAGTTCTTC. This codes for CASSYKREGNEQFF.